The present TCR beta chain was sequenced within a study of response to subunit inactivated influenza vaccine. This clonotype has just a few counts. Its antigen remains unidentified. The ends were cut back, 4 bases at V and 1 base at J, with 12 bases in the middle. In germline, CDR1 is SGHDN, CDR2 FVKESK. The CDR3 runs to 15 residues. Study results and limitations: With each seasonal influenza vaccination, the authors suggested, few new T cells are recruited.

TCRdb used MiXCR to reprocess the RT-PCR reads, holding one entry per CDR3 protein. The data show about 620,000 distinct CDR3 sequences, 11% seen once. This same sample was also taken into another study, of T cells expressing NK-cell markers. In that study: Production of TCR beta cDNA relied on 5'RACE template switching with UMIs. The sequencing cohort of eight donors included seven HCMV-seropositive individuals and one seronegative individual.

The material was PBMCs from blood, obtained on the day of vaccination. This TCR derives from a man aged 45-65 years who received an inactivated influenza vaccine. The chain employs TRBV14 and TRBJ2-3; possible D gene TRBD2, 5 bases. CDR3 region: CASSPPGFRTDTQYF. The CDR3 region has the DNA TGTGCCAGCAGCCCGCCGGGGTTTCGCACAGATACGCAGTATTTT.